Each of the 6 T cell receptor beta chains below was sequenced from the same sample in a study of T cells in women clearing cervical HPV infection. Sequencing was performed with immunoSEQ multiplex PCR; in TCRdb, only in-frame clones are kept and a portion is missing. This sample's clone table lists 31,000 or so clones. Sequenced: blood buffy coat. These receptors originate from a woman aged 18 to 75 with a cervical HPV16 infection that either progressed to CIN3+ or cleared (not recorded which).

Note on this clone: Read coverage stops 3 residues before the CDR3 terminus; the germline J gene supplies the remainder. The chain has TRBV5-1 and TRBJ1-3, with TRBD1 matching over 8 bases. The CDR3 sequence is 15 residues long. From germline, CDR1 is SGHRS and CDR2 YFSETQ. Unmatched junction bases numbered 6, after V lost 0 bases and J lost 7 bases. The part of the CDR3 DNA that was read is TGCGCCAGCAGCTTGGATTCGTACAGGGGGAACACC. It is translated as CASSLDSYRGNT. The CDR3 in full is CASSLDSYRGNTIYF. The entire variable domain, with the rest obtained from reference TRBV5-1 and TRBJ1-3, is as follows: KAGVTQTPRYLIKTRGQQVTLSCSPISGHRSVSWYQQTPGQGLQFLFEYFSETQRNKGNFPGRFSGRQFSNSRSEMNVSTLELGDSALYLCASSLDSYRGNTIYFGEGSWLTVV.

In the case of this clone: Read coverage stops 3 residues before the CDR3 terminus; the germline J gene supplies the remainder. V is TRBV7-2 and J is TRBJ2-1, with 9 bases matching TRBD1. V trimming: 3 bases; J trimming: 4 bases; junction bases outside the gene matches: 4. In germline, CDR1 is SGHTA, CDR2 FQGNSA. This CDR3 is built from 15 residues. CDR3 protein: CASSFDRGSYNEQFF. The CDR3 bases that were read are TGTGCCAGCAGCTTCGACAGGGGGTCTTACAATGAG.

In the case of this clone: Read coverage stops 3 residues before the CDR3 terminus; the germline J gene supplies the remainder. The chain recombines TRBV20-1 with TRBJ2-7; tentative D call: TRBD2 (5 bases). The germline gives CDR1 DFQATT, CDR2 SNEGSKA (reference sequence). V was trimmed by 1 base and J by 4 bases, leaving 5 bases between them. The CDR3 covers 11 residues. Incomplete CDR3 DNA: TGCAGTGCTAGAGGAGGGTACGAG. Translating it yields CSARGGYE. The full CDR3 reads CSARGGYEQYF.

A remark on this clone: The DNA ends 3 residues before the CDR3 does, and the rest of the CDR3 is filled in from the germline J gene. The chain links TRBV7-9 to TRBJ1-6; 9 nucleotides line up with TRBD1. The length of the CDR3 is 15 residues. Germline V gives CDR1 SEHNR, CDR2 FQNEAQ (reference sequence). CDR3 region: CASSLRDRAPQALHF. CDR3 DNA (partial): TGTGCCAGCAGCTTGAGGGACAGGGCACCTCAGGCC.

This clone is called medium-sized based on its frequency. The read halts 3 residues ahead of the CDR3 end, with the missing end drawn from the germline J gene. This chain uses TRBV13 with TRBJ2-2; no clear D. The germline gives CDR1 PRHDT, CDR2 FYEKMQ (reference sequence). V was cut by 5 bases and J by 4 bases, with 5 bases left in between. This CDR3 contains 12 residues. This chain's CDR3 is CASSPSTGELFF. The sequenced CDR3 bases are TGTGCCAGCAGCCCCTCCACCGGGGAG.

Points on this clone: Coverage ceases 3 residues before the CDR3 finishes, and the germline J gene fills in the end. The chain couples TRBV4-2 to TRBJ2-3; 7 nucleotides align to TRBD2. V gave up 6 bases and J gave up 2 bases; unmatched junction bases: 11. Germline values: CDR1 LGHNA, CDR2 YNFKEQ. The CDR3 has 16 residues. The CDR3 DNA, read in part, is TGTGCCAGCAGGCCGGGGTCGCGGGGGTCCACAGATACG. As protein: CASRPGSRGSTDT. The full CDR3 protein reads CASRPGSRGSTDTQYF.